Described below is a single TCR beta chain sequence and its context. Antigen: not known. With 60 Vbeta and 13 Jbeta primers, the PCR was carried out. Method: immunoSEQ multiplex PCR; TCRdb's copy keeps in-frame clones and lacks some. The sample has approximately 130,000 clones; over 70% are singletons. Trimming shortened V by 6 bases and J by 7 bases, and 15 bases separated the two germline ends. From germline, CDR1 is MNHEY and CDR2 SVGAGI. The CDR3 loop spans 13 amino acids. This entry belongs to a study of cytomegalovirus exposure and HLA in healthy donors. General study results and limits: It was reportedly the case that the classifier diagnosed cytomegalovirus status with high specificity and sensitivity.

The sequence was obtained from a man younger than 45 in good health and CMV-seronegative. The sequenced sample was PBMCs. This rearrangement joins TRBV6-5 to TRBJ1-1; a possible D gene is TRBD1 (6 bases). CDR3 in DNA: TGTGCCAGCAGCCGCAGGGAGGGGGATGAAGCTTTCTTT. As protein: CASSRREGDEAFF.